This T cell receptor (beta chain) was captured by sequencing in a study of cytomegalovirus exposure and HLA in healthy donors. Study in general: HLA-typed donors contributed some 87 million unique TCRs, which were held in an early data release.

The PCR ran on 60 Vbeta and 13 Jbeta primers. The assay was immunoSEQ multiplex PCR, and TCRdb's table has in-frame clones only and misses some. The sample shows some 150,000 clones, 87% of them seen only once. Study-level results: As a later analysis revealed, most CMV-associated TCR beta chains appeared HLA-restricted. Reported results showed that the classifier diagnosed cytomegalovirus status with high specificity and sensitivity.

Trimming stripped 7 bases from V and 2 bases from J, with 17 bases between. The germline gives CDR1 LNHDA, CDR2 SQIVND (reference sequence). The CDR3 has 15 residues. All the people who gave samples were healthy bone marrow donors. In the case of this clone: The target antigen is unknown.

The receptor was isolated from a woman between 25 and 40 years old in good health and CMV-seronegative. The specimen sequenced was PBMCs. The rearrangement joins TRBV19 to TRBJ1-2; tentative D call: TRBD1 (6 bases). The CDR3 here is CASTPEDSLNYGYTF. The CDR3 nucleotides read TGTGCCAGTACCCCTGAGGACAGTCTGAACTATGGCTACACCTTC.